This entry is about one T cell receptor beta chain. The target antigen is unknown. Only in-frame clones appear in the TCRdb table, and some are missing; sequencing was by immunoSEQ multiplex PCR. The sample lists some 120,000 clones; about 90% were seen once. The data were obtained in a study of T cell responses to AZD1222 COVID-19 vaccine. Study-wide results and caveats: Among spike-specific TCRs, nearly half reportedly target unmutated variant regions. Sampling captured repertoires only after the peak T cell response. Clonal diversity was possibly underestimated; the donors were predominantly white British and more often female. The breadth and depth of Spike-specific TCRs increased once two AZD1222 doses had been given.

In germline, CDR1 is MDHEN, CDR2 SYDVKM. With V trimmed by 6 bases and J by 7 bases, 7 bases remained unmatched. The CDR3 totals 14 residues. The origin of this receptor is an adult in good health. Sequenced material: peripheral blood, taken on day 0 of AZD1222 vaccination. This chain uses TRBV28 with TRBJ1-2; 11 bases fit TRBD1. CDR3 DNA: TGTGCCAGCAGCCCGGGACAGGGGGTAATTGGCTACACCTTC. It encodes CASSPGQGVIGYTF.